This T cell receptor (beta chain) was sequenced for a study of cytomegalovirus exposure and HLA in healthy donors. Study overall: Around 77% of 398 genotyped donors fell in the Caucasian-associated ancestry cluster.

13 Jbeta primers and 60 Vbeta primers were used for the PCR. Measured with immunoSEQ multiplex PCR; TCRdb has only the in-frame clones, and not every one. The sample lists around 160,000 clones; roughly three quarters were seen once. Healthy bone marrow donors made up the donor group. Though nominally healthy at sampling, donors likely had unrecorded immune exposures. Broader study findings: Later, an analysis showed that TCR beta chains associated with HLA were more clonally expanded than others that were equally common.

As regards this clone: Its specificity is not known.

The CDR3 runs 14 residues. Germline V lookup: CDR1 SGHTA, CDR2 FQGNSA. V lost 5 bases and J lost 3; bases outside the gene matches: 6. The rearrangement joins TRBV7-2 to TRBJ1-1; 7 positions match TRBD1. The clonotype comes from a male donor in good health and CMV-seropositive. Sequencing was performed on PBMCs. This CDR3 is CASSSGQAHTEAFF. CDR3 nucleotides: TGTGCCAGCAGCAGTGGACAGGCCCACACTGAAGCTTTCTTT. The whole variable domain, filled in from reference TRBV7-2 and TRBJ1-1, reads GAGVSQSPSNKVTEKGKDVELRCDPISGHTALYWYRQSLGQGLEFLIYFQGNSAPDKSGLPSDRFSAERTGGSVSTLTIQRTQQEDSAVYLCASSSGQAHTEAFFGQGTRLTVV.